The sequence of this T cell receptor (beta chain) was determined in a study of T-cell reconstitution after alpha-beta-depleted transplantation in children. This clonotype came up many times. The TCRbeta library was prepared with unique molecular identifiers. A single record per CDR3 protein comes from TCRdb applying MiXCR to the PCR reads. The sample shows hundreds of thousands of distinct CDR3 sequences, around a third of them seen only once. The TCR comes from a human donor who donated a stem cell graft to a child with aplastic anemia. This sample comprised PBMCs from the stem cell graft donor, obtained from the stem cell graft.

CDR3 nucleotides: TGTGCCAGCAGTCGTGGGACAGCTGGGGCCAACGTCCTGACTTTC. Translated: CASSRGTAGANVLTF. The genes are TRBV12-3 or TRBV12-4 and TRBJ2-6; 7 bases line up with TRBD1. The CDR3 consists of 15 residues. V shed 5 bases, J shed 2 bases, and the junction held 3 bases outside the gene matches.